The subject of this entry is one TCR beta chain. Its antigen is still unknown. Looked up from germline, CDR1 is SNHLY and CDR2 is FYNNEI. CDR3 length: 14 amino acids. Researchers took RNA transcripts and amplified TCR beta CDR3 regions from them. An opening RT-PCR round employed HTBI primers and preceded a second-round multiplex PCR. One entry per CDR3 protein results from TCRdb running MiXCR on the multiplex PCR reads. This repertoire shows about 1.2 million distinct CDR3 sequences, about two fifths found once; its top ten account for around 10%. This entry comes from a study of Graves' ophthalmopathy and Graves' hyperthyroidism. Aged 18 to 65, hyperthyroidism patients had been newly diagnosed, with under 2 months' duration. Study-level points and caveats: Sensitivity of approximately 90% and specificity of around 80% were achieved when a 13-signature model separated ophthalmopathy from stable hyperthyroidism.

The TCR sequence derives from an adult man with Graves' hyperthyroidism. The specimen was peripheral blood or thyroid tissue (not recorded which). The chain is built from TRBV2 and TRBJ1-2, with 7 bases identical to TRBD1. CDR3 sequence reads: CAIPQEDRDYGYTF. For the CDR3, the DNA is TGTGCTATCCCACAGGAAGACAGGGACTATGGCTACACCTTC.